Following are 9 T cell receptor beta chains from one sample sequenced in a study of blood T cell repertoires in COVID-19. Assay: immunoSEQ multiplex PCR; the TCRdb copy retains only in-frame clones and omits some. Here the sample spans 100,000 to 150,000 clones, more than 70% being singletons. Sequencing input: peripheral blood. Receptor source: a woman aged 60-75 years with acute or convalescent COVID-19.

V usage is TRBV20-1 and J usage is TRBJ2-5; D is perhaps TRBD2 (5 bases). CDR3 length equals 11 residues. Per germline, CDR1 DFQATT and CDR2 SNEGSKA (reference sequence). Trimming took off 6 bases at V and 10 bases at J, with 15 bases between the two ends. The CDR3 is CSAPDGRDQYF. DNA of the CDR3: TGCAGTGCACCGGACGGACGGGACCAGTACTTC.

The gene calls are TRBV29-1 and TRBJ1-1, with TRBD1 matching over 8 bases. The CDR3 has 12 residues. J was trimmed by 4 bases and V by 6 bases; bases with no gene match: 4. Germline V lookup: CDR1 SQVTM, CDR2 ANQGSEA. The CDR3 bases are TGCAGCGTGCGGACAGGGTTCACTGAAGCTTTCTTT. Translating it yields CSVRTGFTEAFF.

This clone was seen a few times. V is TRBV27 and J is TRBJ2-7; D may be TRBD2 (5 bases). Germline V gives CDR1 MNHEY, CDR2 SMNVEV (reference sequence). Deletions cut 4 bases from V and 4 bases from J, with 14 bases between. This CDR3 contains 14 residues. The CDR3 spells CASSSAGYTYEQYF. CDR3 sequence (DNA): TGTGCCAGCAGTTCGGCGGGTTATACGTACGAGCAGTACTTC.

V and J are TRBV29-1 and TRBJ2-5, with 10 bases identical to TRBD1. J gave up 3 bases and V 7 bases, and 5 bases lay outside the gene matches. Germline V gene sequence: CDR1 SQVTM, CDR2 ANQGSEA. The CDR3 runs to 13 residues. The CDR3 loop reads CSARGQGKETQYF. In DNA form, the CDR3 reads TGCAGCGCCAGGGGACAGGGGAAAGAGACCCAGTACTTC.

This chain joins TRBV19 and TRBJ1-1; 8 positions agree with TRBD1. Germline CDR1 reads LNHDA; CDR2 reads SQIVND (reference sequence). Unmatched junction bases numbered 13, after V lost 6 bases and J lost 10 bases. CDR3 length: 14 residues. The CDR3 DNA is TGTGCCAGTAGCTTACAGGGGGGCGCAACGGGAGCTTTCTTT. This codes for CASSLQGGATGAFF.

CDR3 protein: CAWSPGGREQDTQYF. CDR3 nucleotide sequence: TGTGCCTGGAGTCCGGGGGGGAGGGAGCAAGATACGCAGTATTTT. This chain uses TRBV30 with TRBJ2-3; TRBD2 aligns across 8 bases. The germline V gene encodes CDR1 GTSNPN and CDR2 SVGIG (reference sequence). The CDR3 spans 15 residues. V was pared by 2 bases and J by 5 bases, with 9 bases of the junction left unmatched.

The CDR3 nucleotides read TGTGCTAGTGGTTTGGGTACGGTTGGCTACACCTTC. This sequence encodes CASGLGTVGYTF. V gene TRBV12-5 combines with J gene TRBJ1-2, with D uncertain. Germline V gives CDR1 LGHNT, CDR2 FRNRAP. The CDR3 length is 12 residues. Trimming cost V 1 base and J 7 bases, with 7 bases left between them. Supplemented by reference TRBV12-5 and TRBJ1-2, the full variable domain reads DARVTQTPRHKVTEMGQEVTMRCQPILGHNTVFWYRQTMMQGLELLAYFRNRAPLDDSGMPKDRFSAEMPDATLATLKIQPSEPRDSAVYFCASGLGTVGYTFGSGTRLTVV.

J is TRBJ1-3 and V is TRBV11-3; the match to TRBD1 covers 9 bases. Looked up from germline, CDR1 is SGHNT and CDR2 is YENEEA. This CDR3 is built from 16 residues. V was clipped by 4 bases and J by 1 base; unmatched bases: 5. The CDR3 DNA reads as TGTGCCAGCAGCTCCCGGGACAGGGTATCTGGAAACACCATATATTTT. This encodes CASSSRDRVSGNTIYF.

The gene calls are TRBV28 and TRBJ2-6; 7 bases are a match to TRBD1. CDR1 is MDHEN and CDR2 is SYDVKM in the germline V gene. The length of the CDR3 is 19 residues. The J segment lost 2 bases and the V segment lost 4 bases, leaving 14 bases of the junction unmatched. CDR3 bases: TGTGCCAGCAGTTCCCTGATGGGGGACAGTAATGCTGGGGCCAACGTCCTGACTTTC. It specifies CASSSLMGDSNAGANVLTF.